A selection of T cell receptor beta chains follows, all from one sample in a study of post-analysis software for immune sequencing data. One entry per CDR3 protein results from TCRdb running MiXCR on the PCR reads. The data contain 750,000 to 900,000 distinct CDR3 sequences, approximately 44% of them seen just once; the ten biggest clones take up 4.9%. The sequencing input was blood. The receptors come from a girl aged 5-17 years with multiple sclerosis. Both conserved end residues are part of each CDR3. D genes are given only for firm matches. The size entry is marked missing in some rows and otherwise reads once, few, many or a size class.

CDR3aa: CASSLDLAGGRDEQFF; CDR3nt: TGTGCCAGCAGCCTGGACCTAGCGGGAGGCCGCGATGAGCAGTTCTTC; d_gene: TRBD2; v_gene: TRBV7-3; j_gene: TRBJ2-1; abundance: few; len: 16
CDR3aa: CASSLSPGQETQYF; CDR3nt: TGTGCCAGCAGTTTATCACCAGGGCAAGAGACCCAGTACTTC; d_gene: NA; v_gene: TRBV27; j_gene: TRBJ2-5; abundance: few; len: 14
CDR3aa: CASSPVPNEQFF; CDR3nt: TGTGCCAGCAGTCCGGTGCCGAATGAGCAGTTCTTC; d_gene: NA; v_gene: TRBV12-3/TRBV12-4; j_gene: TRBJ2-1; abundance: NA; len: 12
CDR3aa: CATSRPQGSGANVLTF; CDR3nt: TGTGCCACCAGCAGACCTCAGGGTTCTGGGGCCAACGTCCTGACTTTC; d_gene: NA; v_gene: TRBV15; j_gene: TRBJ2-6; abundance: NA; len: 16
CDR3aa: CSASRRTAYEQYF; CDR3nt: TGCAGTGCTAGCCGGCGGACCGCCTACGAGCAGTACTTC; d_gene: NA; v_gene: TRBV20-1; j_gene: TRBJ2-7; abundance: NA; len: 13
CDR3aa: CASSQGDRGDYGYTF; CDR3nt: TGCGCCAGCAGCCAGGGGGACAGGGGAGATTATGGCTACACCTTC; d_gene: TRBD1; v_gene: TRBV4-3; j_gene: TRBJ1-2; abundance: NA; len: 15
CDR3aa: CASSFLDRSNSPLHF; CDR3nt: TGTGCCAGCAGTTTTCTAGACAGGAGCAATTCACCCCTCCACTTT; d_gene: NA; v_gene: TRBV27; j_gene: TRBJ1-6; abundance: NA; len: 15
CDR3aa: CASSYSSVLRGGYTF; CDR3nt: TGTGCCAGCAGTTACTCTAGCGTACTCCGGGGTGGCTACACCTTC; d_gene: NA; v_gene: TRBV6-6; j_gene: TRBJ1-2; abundance: NA; len: 15
CDR3aa: CASSGTEAFF; CDR3nt: TGTGCCAGCAGTGGGACTGAAGCTTTCTTT; d_gene: NA; v_gene: TRBV28; j_gene: TRBJ1-1; abundance: NA; len: 10
CDR3aa: CSAKLAGGNTGELFF; CDR3nt: TGCAGTGCAAAACTAGCGGGAGGCAACACCGGGGAGCTGTTTTTT; d_gene: TRBD2; v_gene: TRBV20-1; j_gene: TRBJ2-2; abundance: NA; len: 15